The 29 T cell receptor beta chains below all came from one sample that was sequenced in a study of T cell repertoires in cytomegalovirus infection. TCRdb reprocessed the reads with MiXCR, giving one entry per CDR3 protein. The table shows about 240,000 distinct CDR3 sequences, with 10% to 15% occurring only once. Material: PBMCs. The origin of the receptors is a human donor in good health (CMV status not recorded). Some clones in this sample may be carry-over from other donors' samples.

The chain employs TRBV29-1 and TRBJ1-1; D unresolved. CDR3 length equals 12 residues. Germline CDR1 reads SQVTM; CDR2 reads ANQGSEA. In nucleotides, the CDR3 is TGCGCAGACTTGACTTCGAACACTGAAGCTTTCTTT. Encoded protein: CADLTSNTEAFF.

This clonotype was detected ten times or more. The chain carries TRBV7-2 and TRBJ1-5, with D perhaps TRBD1 (6 bases). Germline V gene data show CDR1 as SGHTA and CDR2 as FQGNSA. Trimming left V 6 bases short and J 5 bases short, with 14 bases between. The CDR3 has 14 amino acids. CDR3: CASSWGGADQPQHF. CDR3 nucleotides: TGTGCCAGCAGTTGGGGGGGGGCGGATCAGCCCCAGCATTTT.

This clonotype was recorded many times. V is TRBV6-2 or TRBV6-3 and J is TRBJ2-1; either TRBD1 or TRBD2 may fit D (5 bases each). The CDR3 is 15 residues long. Trimming shortened V by 2 bases and J by 0 bases, and 8 bases separated the two germline ends. Germline V gene lookup returns CDR1 MNHEY and CDR2 SVGEGT. CDR3 sequence (DNA): TGTGCCAGCAGTTACGAGGGGAGCTCCTACAATGAGCAGTTCTTC. It encodes CASSYEGSSYNEQFF.

This clonotype came up a few times. The chain recombines TRBV19 with TRBJ1-5, with D possibly matching TRBD1 (5 bases). The CDR3 is 12 residues long. The V and J ends lost 7 bases and 4 bases respectively, with 8 bases between them. Looked up from germline, CDR1 is LNHDA and CDR2 is SQIVND (reference sequence). CDR3 sequence (DNA): TGTGCCAGTACGGCAGGGAATCAGCCCCAGCATTTT. It yields the protein CASTAGNQPQHF.

The chain joins TRBV29-1 to TRBJ2-7, with 9 bases matching TRBD1. The length of the CDR3 is 12 residues. Losses at the gene ends were 7 bases for V and 1 base for J; bases not matched to a gene: 2. The germline V gene encodes CDR1 SQVTM and CDR2 ANQGSEA. CDR3 protein: CSGGQGSYEQYF. As DNA, the CDR3 is TGCAGCGGGGGACAGGGTTCCTACGAGCAGTACTTC.

This clonotype was detected ten times or more. This chain connects TRBV7-8 to TRBJ2-1; TRBD2 matches 12 bases. Germline V gene data show CDR1 as SGHVS and CDR2 as FQNEAQ. The CDR3 sequence is 14 residues long. Losses at the gene ends were 3 bases for V and 7 bases for J; bases not matched to a gene: 1. DNA for the CDR3: TGTGCCAGCAGCTTGACTAGCGGGAGAAATGAGCAGTTCTTC. Translated: CASSLTSGRNEQFF. Based on the CDR3 plus reference TRBV7-8 and TRBJ2-1, the full variable domain is GAGVSQSPRYKVAKRGQDVALRCDPISGHVSLFWYQQALGQGPEFLTYFQNEAQLDKSGLPSDRFFAERPEGSVSTLKIQRTQQEDSAVYLCASSLTSGRNEQFFGPGTRLTVL.

This clonotype was recorded at least ten times. CDR3 in DNA: TGTGCCAGCAGTTTGGATCGGTTCGTGAGCACTGAAGCTTTCTTT. Amino acid sequence: CASSLDRFVSTEAFF. This chain links TRBV28 with TRBJ1-1; D uncertain. This CDR3 has 15 residues. Deletions cut 3 bases from V and 4 bases from J, with 15 bases between. Germline values: CDR1 MDHEN, CDR2 SYDVKM. The full variable domain, its missing parts supplied by reference TRBV28 and TRBJ1-1, is DVKVTQSSRYLVKRTGEKVFLECVQDMDHENMFWYRQDPGLGLRLIYFSYDVKMKEKGDIPEGYSVSREKKERFSLILESASTNQTSMYLCASSLDRFVSTEAFFGQGTRLTVV.

The table lists this clonotype with a few counts. CDR3 in DNA: TGTGCCAGCTCACAAACAGGGGGACGTCAGCCCCAGCATTTT. Translating it yields CASSQTGGRQPQHF. The genes are TRBV18 and TRBJ1-5; 8 bases align to TRBD1. The germline V gene encodes CDR1 KGHSH and CDR2 LQKENI. This CDR3 spans 14 amino acids. Trimming at V came to 4 bases and at J to 6 bases, leaving 5 bases not matched to a gene.

This clonotype was seen a few times. The chain has TRBV9 and TRBJ1-1; D gene uncertain. V dropped 2 bases and J dropped 4 bases, with 12 bases sitting between them. CDR1 and CDR2 (germline): SGDLS, YYNGEE. The CDR3 extends over 14 amino acids. This chain's CDR3 is CASSVGVMGTEAFF. The CDR3 bases are TGTGCCAGCAGCGTTGGAGTTATGGGCACTGAAGCTTTCTTT.

In its sample, this clonotype was seen many times. The J gene is TRBJ1-2, the V gene TRBV28; D call uncertain. CDR3 length: 11 residues. Germline assignment: CDR1 MDHEN and CDR2 SYDVKM. V lost 10 bases, J lost 2 bases, and 8 bases lay in between. The CDR3 DNA reads as TGTGCCATCGGGATCAACTATGGCTACACCTTC. It encodes CAIGINYGYTF.

This clonotype was detected ten times or more. V usage is TRBV27 and J usage is TRBJ1-3; possibly TRBD1 for D (5 bases). The CDR3 contains 14 residues. Trimming pared 5 bases from V and 0 bases from J, leaving 8 bases between. Germline CDR1 reads MNHEY; CDR2 reads SMNVEV (reference sequence). CDR3 DNA: TGTGCCAGCAGTCGGACACTCTCTGGAAACACCATATATTTT. Protein: CASSRTLSGNTIYF.

This clonotype showed up many times. The gene calls are TRBV11-3 and TRBJ2-7, with D perhaps TRBD2 (7 bases). The germline gives CDR1 SGHNT, CDR2 YENEEA. The CDR3 consists of 14 residues. V lost 4 bases and J lost 4, with 14 bases in between. The CDR3 protein is CASSSGGRGYEQYF. The DNA of the CDR3 is TGTGCCAGCAGCTCCGGGGGGCGCGGATACGAGCAGTACTTC. Full variable domain (rest looked up from reference TRBV11-3 and TRBJ2-7): EAGVVQSPRYKIIEKKQPVAFWCNPISGHNTLYWYLQNLGQGPELLIRYENEEAVDDSQLPKDRFSAERLKGVDSTLKIQPAELGDSAVYLCASSSGGRGYEQYFGPGTRLTVT.

In its sample, this clonotype was seen many times. V is TRBV5-6 and J is TRBJ2-7; 8 bases match TRBD2. The germline gives CDR1 SGHDT, CDR2 YYEEEE. The CDR3 covers 15 residues. The J segment lost 5 bases and the V segment lost 5 bases, leaving 12 bases of the junction unmatched. This CDR3 is CASSSLGGAVHEQYF. CDR3 in DNA: TGTGCCAGCAGTTCCCTCGGGGGGGCAGTCCACGAGCAGTACTTC.

In its sample, this clonotype was seen a few times. CDR3 coding DNA: TGTGCCAGCAGTGACGTGCAGGGCCCGAGGGGGAACACTGAAGCTTTCTTT. Protein: CASSDVQGPRGNTEAFF. The genes are TRBV2 and TRBJ1-1; D is possibly TRBD1 (5 bases). The germline gives CDR1 SNHLY, CDR2 FYNNEI. Trimming removed 3 bases at V and 1 base at J, with 18 bases between. The CDR3 consists of 17 residues.

This clonotype has a count of ten or more. The V call is TRBV20-1, the J call TRBJ2-1; 11 nucleotides match TRBD2. CDR3 length: 14 residues. Germline-derived CDR1 and CDR2 are DFQATT and SNEGSKA (reference sequence). V shed 6 bases, J shed 5 bases, and the junction held 6 bases outside the gene matches. The CDR3 DNA is TGCAGTGCACAGGGACTAGCGGAAGACAATGAGCAGTTCTTC. It yields the protein CSAQGLAEDNEQFF.

The V and J genes are TRBV28 and TRBJ1-5, with D possibly TRBD1 on 5 matching bases. The germline V and J ends were trimmed by 7 bases and 6 bases, with 13 bases remaining between them. CDR3 length: 13 residues. CDR1 and CDR2 from the germline V gene are MDHEN and SYDVKM. The CDR3 spells CASKGSPTQPQHF. The CDR3 DNA follows: TGTGCCAGCAAGGGGAGCCCTACTCAGCCCCAGCATTTT.

The genes are TRBV13 and TRBJ2-7; D is ambiguous. The CDR3 covers 16 residues. Germline values: CDR1 PRHDT, CDR2 FYEKMQ (reference sequence). The germline V and J ends were trimmed by 5 bases and 1 base, with 18 bases remaining between them. The CDR3 region is CASSPATLTKSYEQYF. CDR3 DNA sequence: TGTGCCAGCAGCCCAGCCACTCTTACCAAATCCTACGAGCAGTACTTC.

This clonotype was seen a handful of times. The rearrangement links TRBV29-1 to TRBJ2-5; a possible D gene is TRBD1 (5 bases). Germline V gene lookup returns CDR1 SQVTM and CDR2 ANQGSEA. The germline V and J ends were trimmed by 7 bases and 7 bases, with 16 bases remaining between them. This CDR3 contains 12 residues. CDR3 nucleotide sequence: TGCAGCGCCGAACGGCAGGGTGTGACCCAGTACTTC. The encoded protein is CSAERQGVTQYF. The entire variable domain, with the rest obtained from reference TRBV29-1 and TRBJ2-5, is as follows: SAVISQKPSRDICQRGTSLTIQCQVDSQVTMMFWYRQQPGQSLTLIATANQGSEATYESGFVIDKFPISRPNLTFSTLTVSNMSPEDSSIYLCSAERQGVTQYFGPGTRLLVL.

In this sample, this clonotype turned up once. The conserved phenylalanine or tryptophan normally closing the CDR3 is absent here, so this likely arose from a read error. The chain is built from TRBV7-9 and TRBJ2-2; the D is unclear. The CDR3 sequence is 13 residues long. Germline CDR1 is SEHNR and CDR2 is FQNEAQ (reference sequence). Trimming removed 3 bases from V and 8 bases from J, with 10 bases in between. The CDR3 DNA reads as TGTGCCAGCAGCTTGGCAGGAACGGGGGAGCTGTTTTTG. It encodes CASSLAGTGELFL.

The DNA for the CDR3 is TGCGCCAGCAAGAGGGGACAGAAGGACCCTTCCGAGCAGTACTTC. This encodes CASKRGQKDPSEQYF. V usage is TRBV5-1 and J usage is TRBJ2-7; TRBD1 agrees at 7 bases. In germline, CDR1 is SGHRS, CDR2 YFSETQ. With 6 bases clipped from V and 6 bases from J, the junction kept 15 bases outside the gene matches. This CDR3 is 15 amino acids long.

In this sample, this clonotype turned up many times. V gene TRBV7-2 combines with J gene TRBJ2-1; 9 nucleotides agree with TRBD1. The CDR3 covers 14 residues. Per germline, CDR1 SGHTA and CDR2 FQGNSA. V lost 5 bases and J lost 9; bases outside the gene matches: 8. As DNA, the CDR3 is TGTGCCAGCAGCACCCGGACAGGGGTGGGTGAGCAGTTCTTC. Translated: CASSTRTGVGEQFF.

This clonotype was seen a few times. The genes are TRBV28 and TRBJ2-7; 8 nucleotides match TRBD2. V was pared by 4 bases and J by 4 bases, with 6 bases of the junction left unmatched. This CDR3 has 14 residues. The V gene's germline CDR1 is MDHEN and CDR2 SYDVKM. The CDR3 nucleotides read TGTGCCAGCAGTTCCCCAGGACTAGCTTACGAGCAGTACTTC. Residues: CASSSPGLAYEQYF. Using reference TRBV28 and TRBJ2-7 for the parts outside the CDR3, the full variable domain is DVKVTQSSRYLVKRTGEKVFLECVQDMDHENMFWYRQDPGLGLRLIYFSYDVKMKEKGDIPEGYSVSREKKERFSLILESASTNQTSMYLCASSSPGLAYEQYFGPGTRLTVT.

This clonotype was picked up many times. The chain links TRBV6-5 to TRBJ2-3; unclear D gene. The CDR3 is 15 amino acids. CDR1 MNHEY and CDR2 SVGAGI come from the germline V gene. V lost 6 bases to trimming and J lost 0 bases, with 13 bases between them. The DNA of the CDR3 is TGTGCCAGCAGACCGTTGGGGATTAGCACAGATACGCAGTATTTT. Its translation: CASRPLGISTDTQYF.

The rearrangement joins TRBV20-1 to TRBJ2-3; TRBD2 aligns across 10 bases. The CDR3 consists of 15 residues. V dropped 6 bases and J dropped 7; count of bases not matched to a gene: 13. The germline V gene has CDR1 DFQATT and CDR2 SNEGSKA (reference sequence). The CDR3 here is CSAPSGGGPTNTQYF. The CDR3 DNA reads TGCAGTGCCCCTAGCGGGGGAGGACCCACGAATACGCAGTATTTT.

In its sample, this clonotype was seen many times. V usage is TRBV7-2 and J usage is TRBJ1-1; a weak D match, TRBD1 (5 bases). The CDR3 is 14 residues long. The V gene lost 4 bases and the J gene lost 6 bases, with 15 bases spanning the gap. From germline, CDR1 is SGHTA and CDR2 FQGNSA. The DNA of the CDR3 is TGTGCCAGCAGCTCCGGGACGGGGACCGCTGAAGCTTTCTTT. Amino acid sequence: CASSSGTGTAEAFF.

This rearrangement joins TRBV6-5 to TRBJ2-3, with TRBD2 matching over 13 bases. The trim removed 8 bases at V and 3 bases at J, leaving 8 bases unmatched. The length of the CDR3 is 16 residues. Germline V lookup: CDR1 MNHEY, CDR2 SVGAGI. Here the CDR3 DNA reads TGTGCCAGCGGAAGGACTAGCGGGGGAAGTACAGATACGCAGTATTTT. Protein sequence: CASGRTSGGSTDTQYF.

This clonotype turned up a few times. V and J are TRBV19 and TRBJ2-3; D is possibly TRBD1 (6 bases). Germline V gives CDR1 LNHDA, CDR2 SQIVND (reference sequence). The CDR3 sequence is 18 residues long. V dropped 3 bases and J dropped 2 bases, with 21 bases sitting between them. The CDR3 bases are TGTGCCAGTAGTATGGGAGCTAGACAGGTTTCTCCCACAGATACGCAGTATTTT. Translated, it gives CASSMGARQVSPTDTQYF.

This clonotype was seen a handful of times. The chain uses TRBV18 and TRBJ2-1; D is unclear. Germline CDR1 and CDR2: KGHSH and LQKENI. Deletions cut 3 bases from V and 4 bases from J, with 10 bases between. The CDR3 is made up of 14 amino acids. CDR3 bases: TGTGCCAGCTCACCTTGGCGCCAATACAATGAGCAGTTCTTC. Its protein product is CASSPWRQYNEQFF.

This clonotype was seen a few times. V and J are TRBV20-1 and TRBJ1-2; 7 bases map to TRBD1. The CDR3 runs 14 residues. Trimming took 0 bases from V and 2 from J; bases not matched to a gene: 3. Germline V gene lookup returns CDR1 DFQATT and CDR2 SNEGSKA (reference sequence). The CDR3 nucleotides are TGCAGTGCTAGAGATAACAGGGGAAACTATGGCTACACCTTC. Protein sequence: CSARDNRGNYGYTF.